The 5 T cell receptor beta chains below all came from one sample that was sequenced in a study of metastatic and nonmetastatic thyroid tumors. No patient had received any treatment before thyroid surgery. TCRdb re-called the PCR reads via MiXCR. The sample holds tens of thousands of clones, 3.5% to 4.5% seen once. The specimen sequenced was blood. These receptors came from a female donor with papillary thyroid cancer or a benign thyroid nodule (not recorded which). Some clones in this sample may be carry-over from other donors' samples.

This clone was seen a handful of times. A read error is possible here, since a much larger clone lies one base away. The chain links TRBV5-1 to TRBJ1-1, with 8 bases identical to TRBD1. Germline V lookup: CDR1 SGHRS, CDR2 YFSETQ. The ends lost 3 bases at V and 2 bases at J; junction bases unmatched: 9. This CDR3 region has 16 residues. The CDR3 DNA sequence: TGCGCCAGCAGCTCGGGACAGGTGGCGCGAAACACTGAAGCTTTCTTT. Its protein product is CASSSGQVARNTEAFF.

This clone counts as medium-sized. The chain has TRBV6-1 and TRBJ2-7; D may be TRBD1 (5 bases). Germline CDR1 is MNHNS and CDR2 is SASEGT. The ends were cut back, 3 bases at V and 3 bases at J, with 9 bases in the middle. The CDR3 is 13 residues long. The CDR3 protein is CASSDLTDYEQYF. The CDR3 bases are TGTGCCAGCAGTGACCTGACAGACTACGAGCAGTACTTC.

This clone has just a few counts. The chain recombines TRBV20-1 with TRBJ2-3; either TRBD1 or TRBD2 may supply D (5 bases each). V was cut by 3 bases and J by 0 bases, with 13 bases left in between. Germline V gene lookup returns CDR1 DFQATT and CDR2 SNEGSKA (reference sequence). CDR3 length: 15 amino acids. CDR3 amino acids: CSARRGGSSTDTQYF. The CDR3 bases are TGCAGTGCTAGGAGGGGCGGATCTAGCACAGATACGCAGTATTTT.

This clone was seen a few times. V gene TRBV15 combines with J gene TRBJ2-2; a possible D gene is TRBD1 (6 bases). The CDR3 spans 16 residues. CDR1 and CDR2 (germline): LNHNV, YYDKDF (reference sequence). V lost 0 bases to trimming and J lost 7 bases, with 15 bases between them. The CDR3 reads CATSREGAGTGGELFF. Written as DNA, the CDR3 is TGTGCCACCAGCAGAGAGGGGGCAGGGACGGGCGGGGAGCTGTTTTTT. Full variable domain (rest looked up from reference TRBV15 and TRBJ2-2): DAMVIQNPRYQVTQFGKPVTLSCSQTLNHNVMYWYQQKSSQAPKLLFHYYDKDFNNEADTPDNFQSRRPNTSFCFLDIRSPGLGDTAMYLCATSREGAGTGGELFFGEGSRLTVL.

This clone was counted between two and nine times. The V gene is TRBV24-1, the J gene TRBJ1-2; D not certain. The V and J ends lost 3 bases and 4 bases respectively, with 8 bases between them. The CDR3 totals 13 residues. CDR1 and CDR2 from the germline V gene are KGHDR and SFDVKD. The CDR3 protein is CATSDPQSYGYTF. The DNA for the CDR3 is TGTGCCACCAGTGATCCGCAGAGCTATGGCTACACCTTC.